This T cell receptor (beta chain) was profiled in a study of blood T cell repertoires in COVID-19. As for the study in general: The United States, Italy and Spain were the sources of the acute and convalescent COVID-19 samples.

Cohorts were based on clinical histories the participants reported. J lost 0 bases, V lost 4 bases, and 15 bases had no gene match. This CDR3 spans 19 amino acids. Generated by immunoSEQ multiplex PCR, the TCRdb table keeps only in-frame clones and is missing some. The sample gives about 380,000 clones, 88% of which show up once; more than 1% is in the top ten. The sample consisted of PBMCs or T cells enriched from blood (not recorded which). The sequence was collected from a woman between 18 and 29 years old who had recovered from COVID-19. The chain recombines TRBV5-3 with TRBJ1-5, with 8 bases lining up with TRBD1. TRBV5-3 belongs to the ORF category, with a function that is uncertain. The CDR3 DNA reads TGTGCCAGAAGCCCCAAGGGACAGGTGGCTCTAGATAGCAATCAGCCCCAGCATTTT. Protein: CARSPKGQVALDSNQPQHF.